The present T cell receptor beta chain was sequenced within a study of shared clonotypes between healthy human individuals. At the level of the study: Donors consisted of a couple of women and three men between 18 and 49.

For this clone: As yet, its antigen is unknown. Distinct nucleotide sequences in the sample also encode this CDR3.

Measured with immunoSEQ multiplex PCR; TCRdb has only the in-frame clones, and not every one. The table has just over 2,000,000 clones, approximately 95% seen once. General study results and limits: A generally larger estimated richness was seen in naive subsets than in memory subsets. Non-shared clonotypes were found to have lower generation probabilities than the clonotypes that were shared by all four of the sorted-subset donors.

Germline V gene data show CDR1 as SGDLS and CDR2 as YYNGEE. Trimming cost V 2 bases and J 7 bases, with 6 bases left between them. The CDR3 totals 12 residues. Naive CD8 isolation took CD45RO-negative cells positively selected for CCR7 and excluded terminally differentiated effector memory CD45RA+ cells. The chain employs TRBV9 and TRBJ2-2; possible D gene TRBD2, 6 bases. Sequenced sample: naive CD8+ T cells sorted from blood. The TCR comes from a man aged 18 to 35 in good health. The CDR3 DNA reads TGTGCCAGCAGCGTTAGCGGCGGGGAGCTGTTTTTT. Translated: CASSVSGGELFF.